This T cell receptor (beta chain) came from a study of cytomegalovirus exposure and HLA in healthy donors. Study-level results: When analyzed later, a missense DCLRE1C variant was found to be linked to TCR beta V- and J-gene trimming.

In regard to this clone: Its specificity is not known. One junction end disagrees with the germline gene, perhaps due to a read error.

The CDR3 sequence is 13 residues long. CDR1 and CDR2 from the germline V gene are LGHNA and YSLEER. The PCR used 60 Vbeta and 13 Jbeta primers. Here immunoSEQ multiplex PCR was the method, and the copy in TCRdb shows in-frame clones only, minus some. The sample consists of around 100,000 clones, 80% of them appearing once. Every donor was a healthy person donating bone marrow. This TCR came from a man aged 30-40 years in good health and CMV-seronegative. This chain uses TRBV4-3 with TRBJ1-1; D not certain. Source material: PBMCs. Here the CDR3 DNA reads TGCGCCAGCAGCCAAGATAGAAACCAGCGGATAAACTTT. Amino acid sequence: CASSQDRNQRINF.